Following are 10 T cell receptor beta chains from one sample sequenced in a study of T cell responses to AZD1222 COVID-19 vaccine. Clones were sequenced by immunoSEQ multiplex PCR, and TCRdb holds only the in-frame ones, with some missing. The table includes about 85,000 clones, approximately 87% detected once. Sequencing used peripheral blood, obtained on day 0 of AZD1222 vaccination. The receptor set was obtained from an adult in good health.

This chain links TRBV3-1 (or the pseudogene TRBV3-2) with TRBJ1-1, with D uncertain. Trimming removed 4 bases at V and 11 bases at J, with 20 bases between. Germline loops: CDR1 LGHDT, CDR2 YNNKEL (reference sequence). The CDR3 covers 14 residues. The CDR3 protein is CASSPPGSLPGAFF. CDR3 DNA sequence: TGTGCCAGCAGCCCGCCGGGCTCACTCCCGGGGGCTTTCTTT.

This chain links TRBV3-1 (or the pseudogene TRBV3-2) with TRBJ2-1; D gene unclear. The length of the CDR3 is 15 residues. V lost 0 bases, J lost 2 bases, and 8 bases lay in between. Germline lookup yields CDR1 LGHDT and CDR2 YNNKEL (reference sequence). CDR3 region: CASSQEVQPYNEQFF. The DNA for the CDR3 is TGTGCCAGCAGCCAAGAAGTCCAGCCCTACAATGAGCAGTTCTTC.

The rearrangement joins TRBV4-2 to TRBJ2-3, with D perhaps matching TRBD1 (6 bases). Germline V lookup: CDR1 LGHNA, CDR2 YNFKEQ. The germline V and J ends were trimmed by 1 base and 12 bases, with 11 bases remaining between them. The CDR3 has 12 residues. CDR3 sequence reads: CASSQAGHDQYF. In nucleotides, the CDR3 is TGTGCCAGCAGCCAAGCGGGACACGACCAGTATTTT.

The chain combines TRBV7-9 with TRBJ1-6; the D is unclear. The CDR3 is 12 amino acids. Per germline, CDR1 SEHNR and CDR2 FQNEAQ (reference sequence). The V and J ends lost 7 bases and 7 bases respectively, with 8 bases between them. In DNA, the CDR3 is TGTGCCAGCACCGATTCAAATTCACCCCTCCACTTT. Translation gives CASTDSNSPLHF.

The CDR3 DNA reads TGCGCCAGCAGCTCCCCGGGACAGGAGTACGAGCAGTACTTC. As protein: CASSSPGQEYEQYF. The rearrangement uses TRBV5-1 and TRBJ2-7, with TRBD1 matching over 8 bases. Germline lookup yields CDR1 SGHRS and CDR2 YFSETQ. The V and J ends lost 3 bases and 4 bases, in that order; junction bases with no gene match: 6. This CDR3 spans 14 amino acids.

This clone was found once. V gene TRBV27 combines with J gene TRBJ1-6, with D maybe TRBD1 (6 bases). This CDR3 is built from 14 residues. The germline V gene encodes CDR1 MNHEY and CDR2 SMNVEV (reference sequence). Deletions cut 5 bases from V and 7 bases from J, with 12 bases between. The chain's CDR3 is CASSTGQSNSPLHF. The CDR3 nucleotides are TGTGCCAGCAGTACAGGACAGTCAAATTCACCCCTCCACTTT.

CDR3 residues: CASSPTPSYGYTF. Here the CDR3 DNA reads TGTGCCAGCAGCCCGACCCCTAGCTATGGCTACACCTTC. The rearrangement joins TRBV7-8 to TRBJ1-2; D remains unclear. Germline V gives CDR1 SGHVS, CDR2 FQNEAQ. The CDR3 spans 13 residues. The ends were cut back, 5 bases at V and 4 bases at J, with 11 bases in the middle. Looking up the rest from reference TRBV7-8 and TRBJ1-2 gives the full variable domain: GAGVSQSPRYKVAKRGQDVALRCDPISGHVSLFWYQQALGQGPEFLTYFQNEAQLDKSGLPSDRFFAERPEGSVSTLKIQRTQQEDSAVYLCASSPTPSYGYTFGSGTRLTVV.

This rearrangement joins TRBV7-8 to TRBJ1-2; D uncertain. V lost 2 bases, J lost 0 bases, and 4 bases lay in between. From germline, CDR1 is SGHVS and CDR2 FQNEAQ. This CDR3 comprises 13 residues. The CDR3 DNA follows: TGTGCCAGCAGCTTAAATCCTAACTATGGCTACACCTTC. It specifies CASSLNPNYGYTF.

The chain joins TRBV6-6 to TRBJ1-6, with D unclear. The CDR3 loop spans 13 amino acids. Germline CDR1 and CDR2: MNHNY and SVGAGI (reference sequence). V lost 10 bases, J lost 6 bases, and 13 bases lay in between. The CDR3 is CATSSTANSPLHF. The DNA of the CDR3 is TGTGCCACCTCTAGTACAGCTAATTCACCCCTCCACTTT.

Here the CDR3 DNA reads TGTGCCAGCAACCCATTCGGGGACCAGCCCCAGCATTTT. This translates into CASNPFGDQPQHF. The chain carries TRBV2 and TRBJ1-5; D may be TRBD1 (5 bases). CDR1 and CDR2 from the germline V gene are SNHLY and FYNNEI. The V end was cut by 7 bases, the J end by 7 bases, with 14 bases between. The CDR3 covers 13 residues.